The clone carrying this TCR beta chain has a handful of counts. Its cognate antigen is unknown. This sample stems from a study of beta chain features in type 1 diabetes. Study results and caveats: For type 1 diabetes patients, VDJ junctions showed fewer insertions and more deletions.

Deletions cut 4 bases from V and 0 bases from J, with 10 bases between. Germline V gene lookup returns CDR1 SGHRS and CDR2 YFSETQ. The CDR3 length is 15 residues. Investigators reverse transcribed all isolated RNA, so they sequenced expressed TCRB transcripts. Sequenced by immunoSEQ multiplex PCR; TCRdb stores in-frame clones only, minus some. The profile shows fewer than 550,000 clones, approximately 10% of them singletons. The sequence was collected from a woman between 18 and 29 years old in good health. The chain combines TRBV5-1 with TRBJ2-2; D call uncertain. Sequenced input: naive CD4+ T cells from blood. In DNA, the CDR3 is TGCGCCAGCAGCCAGTCAAGTCCGAACACCGGGGAGCTGTTTTTT. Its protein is CASSQSSPNTGELFF.